This TCR beta chain appears in the sequencing data of a study of shared clonotypes between healthy human individuals. Study-level findings and limits: Several donors held about 5% of naive CD4 clonotypes in common.

A note on this clone: Its antigen is still unknown.

Sequencing was performed with immunoSEQ multiplex PCR; in TCRdb, only in-frame clones are kept and a portion is missing. The sample lists about 79,000 clones; 60% to 70% were seen once. The sequence came from a man aged 25 to 40 in good health. The sequenced material came from memory CD8+ T cells sorted from blood. The subset is: CD45RO+ cells pooled with CCR7-negative TemRA cells.

The chain's CDR3 is CATHISGGGSTEAFF. The CDR3 DNA is TGCGCCACACACATCTCAGGGGGCGGGAGCACTGAAGCTTTCTTT. The chain carries TRBV5-1 and TRBJ1-1, with 8 bases fitting TRBD1. Trimming took 9 bases from V and 4 from J; bases not matched to a gene: 14. Germline loops: CDR1 SGHRS, CDR2 YFSETQ. The CDR3 loop spans 15 amino acids.